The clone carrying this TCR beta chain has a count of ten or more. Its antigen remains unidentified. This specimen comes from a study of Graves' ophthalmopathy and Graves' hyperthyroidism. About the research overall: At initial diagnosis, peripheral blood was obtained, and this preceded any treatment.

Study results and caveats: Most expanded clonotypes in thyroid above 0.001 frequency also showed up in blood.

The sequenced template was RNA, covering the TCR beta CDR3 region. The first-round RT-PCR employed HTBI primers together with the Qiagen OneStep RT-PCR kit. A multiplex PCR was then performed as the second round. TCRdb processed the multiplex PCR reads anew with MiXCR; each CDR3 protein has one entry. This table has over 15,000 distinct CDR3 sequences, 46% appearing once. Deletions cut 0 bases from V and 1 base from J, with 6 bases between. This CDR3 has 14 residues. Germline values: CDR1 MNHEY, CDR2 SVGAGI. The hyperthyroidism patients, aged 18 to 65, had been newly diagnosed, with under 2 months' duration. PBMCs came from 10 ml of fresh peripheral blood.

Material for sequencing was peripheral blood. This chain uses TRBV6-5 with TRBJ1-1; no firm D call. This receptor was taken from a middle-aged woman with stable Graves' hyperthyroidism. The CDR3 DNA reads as TGTGCCAGCAGTTACTCTCCGTGGAACACTGAAGCTTTCTTT. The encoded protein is CASSYSPWNTEAFF.